The clone carrying this T cell receptor beta chain came up a few times. The germline V gene has CDR1 LNHDA and CDR2 SQIVND (reference sequence). Trimming cost V 7 bases and J 3 bases, with 18 bases left between them. This CDR3 region has 16 residues. This record comes from a study of molecular identifiers for immune sequencing clone quantification. TCRdb passed the PCR reads through MiXCR, listing each CDR3 protein once. The repertoire consists of just under 650,000 distinct CDR3 sequences, with about 20% occurring once and the leading ten covering 0.85% to 0.9%. The material sequenced was naive CD8+ T cells from blood, with Jurkat cell RNA spiked in. Subset given: FACS-sorted CD8+CD4-CCR7+CD45RA+ naive T cells. The clonotype comes from a human donor in good health. Some libraries in this study had Jurkat cell RNA spiked in. The rearrangement links TRBV19 to TRBJ2-2; D possibly corresponds to TRBD1 (5 bases). The CDR3 loop reads CASTSEWGRDTGELFF. As DNA, the CDR3 is TGTGCCAGTACCTCAGAGTGGGGCAGAGACACCGGGGAGCTGTTTTTT.